This T cell receptor beta chain comes out of a study of read filtering for tumor transcriptome and immune sequencing. This clonotype ranks as medium-sized. The library was built from 400 ng RNA with molecular barcoded adaptors for alpha/delta and beta/gamma chains. TCRdb itself ran the reads through MiXCR, one entry per CDR3 protein. The sample holds over 45,000 distinct CDR3 sequences, 20% to 25% seen once. This CDR3 spans 14 amino acids. V lost 6 bases to trimming and J lost 2 bases; unmatched junction nucleotides: 2. Germline lookup yields CDR1 MNHNS and CDR2 SASEGT. Sequencing was done on a sample of a population of CD138-negative cells sorted from bone marrow. This chain joins TRBV6-1 and TRBJ2-1; 9 nucleotides match TRBD1. The clonotype was recovered from a donor aged 40 or over with multiple myeloma. The CDR3: CASRGQGAYNEQFF. The CDR3 nucleotides read TGTGCCAGCAGGGGACAGGGAGCCTACAATGAGCAGTTCTTC.